This T cell receptor beta chain appears in the sequencing data of a study of blood T cell repertoires in COVID-19. Across the whole study: Acute-phase and convalescent COVID-19 samples originated in the United States, Italy and Spain. Nucleic acid was either cDNA or gDNA, and it came from T cells, B-cell-depleted T cells, or PBMCs.

Under the authors' procedure: Estimated nucleated cell counts came from reference gene primer amplification. The assay was immunoSEQ multiplex PCR, and TCRdb's table has in-frame clones only and misses some. D and trimming were read from the DNA, whereas the V and J calls and clone size are those reported in that table. The table shows about 8,700 clones, with about 91% occurring only once. The sequenced sample was peripheral blood. The receptor comes from a woman in her forties or fifties with active COVID-19.

CDR3 bases: TGTGCCAGCAGTTACTCTAGGAGGGCTAATGAGCAGTTCTTC. This translates into CASSYSRRANEQFF. The rearrangement uses TRBV6-2 or TRBV6-3 and TRBJ2-1; D possibly corresponds to TRBD2 (6 bases). V gave up 0 bases and J gave up 7 bases, with 10 bases separating them. The CDR3 extends over 14 amino acids. Per the germline V gene, CDR1 is MNHEY and CDR2 is SVGEGT.